What follows are 17 T cell receptor beta chains derived from one specimen sequenced in a study of vaccination and CD4 T cells after COVID-19. With the Oncomine TCR Beta short-read assay, DNA from cultured CD4+ T cells was sequenced. TCRdb recomputed calls from the PCR reads with MiXCR, one row per CDR3 protein. The table shows 16,000 or so distinct CDR3 sequences, with about 52% occurring only once. No antigens are known for them. Described treatment: roughly 10-day PBMC culture with coronavirus spike peptide pools or control peptides (ViraFEST assay). Sequencing used CD4+ T cells from blood, cultured in vitro, obtained before SARS-CoV-2 vaccination. Receptors were obtained from a human donor who had recovered from COVID-19.

The chain links TRBV27 to TRBJ1-5; 8 bases agree with TRBD1. Trimming took 6 bases from V and 7 from J; bases not matched to a gene: 8. Germline CDR1 and CDR2: MNHEY and SMNVEV (reference sequence). The CDR3 length is 14 residues. The CDR3 loop is CASSPTGVMQPQHF. CDR3 nucleotide sequence: TGTGCCAGCAGCCCGACAGGGGTAATGCAGCCCCAGCATTTT.

The chain carries TRBV7-3 and TRBJ2-1; 10 nucleotides match TRBD1. Germline-derived CDR1 and CDR2 are SGHTA and FQGTGA. V shed 5 bases and J 4 bases; nucleotides not matched to a gene: 2. The CDR3 contains 14 residues. The CDR3 DNA is TGTGCCAGCAGCCCGGACAGGGGGTACAATGAGCAGTTCTTC. Translation gives CASSPDRGYNEQFF.

The table lists this clonotype with a few counts. V gene TRBV6-2 or TRBV6-3 combines with J gene TRBJ1-1; possible D gene TRBD1, 5 bases. The CDR3 spans 13 residues. The V end was cut by 7 bases, the J end by 4 bases, with 13 bases between. Germline V gene lookup returns CDR1 MNHEY and CDR2 SVGEGT. The CDR3 DNA reads as TGTGCCAGCAATAGGGGTGTCGGCACTGAAGCTTTCTTT. This gives the protein CASNRGVGTEAFF.

The chain uses TRBV19 and TRBJ1-2; no clear D gene. This CDR3 region has 14 residues. V was cut by 4 bases and J by 5 bases, with 14 bases left in between. CDR1 LNHDA and CDR2 SQIVND come from the germline V gene (reference sequence). CDR3 loop: CASSTQDRAYGYTF. The CDR3, as DNA: TGTGCCAGTAGTACCCAGGATCGGGCTTATGGCTACACCTTC.

This sequence joins TRBV28 and TRBJ2-1; TRBD1 is a possible D gene (6 bases). Germline CDR1 and CDR2: MDHEN and SYDVKM. Trimming took off 2 bases at V and 7 bases at J, with 9 bases between the two ends. There are 13 residues in the CDR3. CDR3 protein: CASSLAGANEQFF. The DNA for the CDR3 is TGTGCCAGCAGTTTAGCAGGGGCGAATGAGCAGTTCTTC.

The chain couples TRBV2 to TRBJ2-3; D not certain. Germline V lookup: CDR1 SNHLY, CDR2 FYNNEI. This CDR3 has 11 amino acids. Trimming cost V 1 base and J 10 bases, with 6 bases left between them. Here the CDR3 reads CASSEGGPQYF. CDR3 nucleotide sequence: TGTGCCAGCAGTGAAGGTGGTCCGCAGTATTTT.

In this sample, this clonotype turned up a few times. This chain links TRBV7-8 with TRBJ2-3; unclear D gene. Germline CDR1 SGHVS, CDR2 FQNEAQ. Trimming cost V 5 bases and J 5 bases, with 8 bases left between them. This CDR3 contains 12 residues. Written as DNA, the CDR3 is TGTGCCAGCAGCCCCCCCGGAGATACGCAGTATTTT. This gives the protein CASSPPGDTQYF.

The chain carries TRBV6-5 and TRBJ2-3; D gene ambiguous. Germline CDR1 MNHEY, CDR2 SVGAGI. The CDR3 loop spans 14 amino acids. The ends were cut back, 3 bases at V and 2 bases at J, with 9 bases in the middle. The DNA of the CDR3 is TGTGCCAGCAGTTATCGCCCAGACACAGATACGCAGTATTTT. Translated, it gives CASSYRPDTDTQYF.

This chain joins TRBV4-1 and TRBJ1-2, with D maybe TRBD1 (6 bases). V was trimmed by 4 bases and J by 4 bases, leaving 16 bases between them. Germline CDR1 and CDR2: MGHRA and YSYEKL. This CDR3 comprises 15 residues. CDR3 in DNA: TGCGCCAGCAGCCTTCGCCAGGACAGTCCCTATGGCTACACCTTC. Protein product: CASSLRQDSPYGYTF.

V gene TRBV6-2 or TRBV6-3 combines with J gene TRBJ1-1, with 7 bases lining up with TRBD1. CDR1 MNHEY and CDR2 SVGEGT come from the germline V gene. Trimming at V came to 4 bases and at J to 6 bases, leaving 14 bases not matched to a gene. The length of the CDR3 is 16 residues. The CDR3 region is CASSSLRTGFLSEAFF. In nucleotides, the CDR3 is TGTGCCAGCAGTTCCCTCAGGACAGGATTCCTATCTGAAGCTTTCTTT.

V is TRBV7-2 and J is TRBJ2-1; 16 nucleotides agree with TRBD2. This CDR3 is 16 amino acids long. CDR1 and CDR2 from the germline V gene are SGHTA and FQGNSA. V shed 5 bases and J 8 bases; nucleotides not matched to a gene: 6. CDR3 amino acids: CASSPGTSGRADEQFF. CDR3 in DNA: TGTGCCAGCAGCCCCGGGACTAGCGGGAGGGCCGATGAGCAGTTCTTC.

The V gene is TRBV5-1, the J gene TRBJ2-3; 14 bases agree with TRBD2. Per the germline V gene, CDR1 is SGHRS and CDR2 is YFSETQ. V shed 3 bases, J shed 6 bases, and the junction held 15 bases outside the gene matches. The CDR3 is made up of 19 amino acids. The CDR3 here is CASSSGLAGGTKSTDTQYF. The CDR3 region has the DNA TGCGCCAGCAGCTCAGGACTAGCGGGGGGTACTAAGTCCACTGATACGCAGTATTTT.

V gene TRBV6-2 or TRBV6-3 combines with J gene TRBJ2-6; TRBD1 is a possible D gene (6 bases). The length of the CDR3 is 16 residues. Germline V gene sequence: CDR1 MNHEY, CDR2 SVGEGT. Trimming left V 2 bases short and J 0 bases short, with 8 bases between. CDR3 loop: CASSYRGHSGANVLTF. DNA of the CDR3: TGTGCCAGCAGTTACAGGGGACACTCTGGGGCCAACGTCCTGACTTTC.

The chain uses TRBV20-1 and TRBJ2-7; 9 bases are a match to TRBD1. Germline V gene sequence: CDR1 DFQATT, CDR2 SNEGSKA (reference sequence). After removal of 6 bases from V and 6 bases from J, the junction contained 12 bases not matched to a gene. The length of the CDR3 is 14 residues. The CDR3 sequence is CSAVTGQGSREQYF. CDR3 nucleotide sequence: TGCAGTGCCGTAACGGGACAGGGAAGTCGCGAGCAGTACTTC.

This clonotype was picked up a small number of times. The chain combines TRBV20-1 with TRBJ1-5; D unclear. This CDR3 is 15 amino acids long. With 0 bases removed from V and 4 bases from J, the gap between germline ends came to 13 bases. CDR1 is DFQATT, CDR2 SNEGSKA, per germline (reference sequence). CDR3 bases: TGCAGTGCTAGAGAACTTACGGTCCAAAATCAGCCCCAGCATTTT. This encodes CSARELTVQNQPQHF.

The chain combines TRBV28 with TRBJ1-5; 9 bases align to TRBD1. Germline values: CDR1 MDHEN, CDR2 SYDVKM. The V and J ends lost 3 bases and 5 bases, in that order; junction bases with no gene match: 5. This CDR3 comprises 15 residues. The CDR3 nucleotides read TGTGCCAGCAGTTTTGAGAGGACAGGGGATCAGCCCCAGCATTTT. It yields the protein CASSFERTGDQPQHF.

The genes are TRBV20-1 and TRBJ1-1, with 10 bases matching TRBD1. The CDR3 has 14 residues. Germline trimming cut 4 bases from V and 6 bases from J; bases unmatched to any gene: 8. Germline CDR1 is DFQATT and CDR2 is SNEGSKA (reference sequence). The CDR3 is CSAKTGGFSAEAFF. CDR3 nucleotide sequence: TGCAGTGCTAAGACAGGGGGCTTTTCGGCTGAAGCTTTCTTT.